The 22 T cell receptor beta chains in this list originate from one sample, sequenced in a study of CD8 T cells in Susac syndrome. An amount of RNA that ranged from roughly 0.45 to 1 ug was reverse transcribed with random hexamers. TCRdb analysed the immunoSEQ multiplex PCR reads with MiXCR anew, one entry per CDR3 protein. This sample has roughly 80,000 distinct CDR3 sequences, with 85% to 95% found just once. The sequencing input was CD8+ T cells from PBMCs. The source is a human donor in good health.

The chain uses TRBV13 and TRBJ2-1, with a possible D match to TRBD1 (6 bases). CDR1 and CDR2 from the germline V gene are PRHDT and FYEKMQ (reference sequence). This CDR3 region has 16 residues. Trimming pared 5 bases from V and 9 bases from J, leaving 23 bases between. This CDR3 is CASSQNTGTPLSEQFF. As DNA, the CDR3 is TGTGCCAGCAGCCAAAATACCGGGACACCGCTCAGTGAGCAGTTCTTC.

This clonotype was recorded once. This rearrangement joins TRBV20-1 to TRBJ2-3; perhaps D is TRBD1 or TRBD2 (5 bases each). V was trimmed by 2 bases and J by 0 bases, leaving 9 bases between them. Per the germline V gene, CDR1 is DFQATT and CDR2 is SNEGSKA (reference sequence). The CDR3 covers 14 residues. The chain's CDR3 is CSARRDLSTDTQYF. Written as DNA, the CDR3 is TGCAGTGCTAGACGGGACCTTAGCACAGATACGCAGTATTTT.

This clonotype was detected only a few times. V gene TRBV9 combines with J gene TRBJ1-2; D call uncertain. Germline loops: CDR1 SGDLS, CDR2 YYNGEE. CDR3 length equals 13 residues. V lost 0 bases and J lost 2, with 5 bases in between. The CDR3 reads CASSVGQNYGYTF. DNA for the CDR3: TGTGCCAGCAGCGTAGGGCAGAACTATGGCTACACCTTC.

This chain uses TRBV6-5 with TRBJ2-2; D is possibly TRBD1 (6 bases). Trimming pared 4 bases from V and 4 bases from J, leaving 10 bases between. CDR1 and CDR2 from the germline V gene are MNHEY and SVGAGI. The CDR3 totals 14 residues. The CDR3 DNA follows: TGTGCCAGCAGTTGGGGGACAACCACCGGGGAGCTGTTTTTT. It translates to CASSWGTTTGELFF.

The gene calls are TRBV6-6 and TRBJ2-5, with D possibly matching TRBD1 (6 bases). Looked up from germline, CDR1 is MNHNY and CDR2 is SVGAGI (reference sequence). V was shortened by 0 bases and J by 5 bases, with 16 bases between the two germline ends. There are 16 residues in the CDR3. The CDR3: CASSYSDTGRRETQYF. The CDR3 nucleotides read TGTGCCAGCAGTTACTCGGACACAGGGCGGCGGGAGACCCAGTACTTC.

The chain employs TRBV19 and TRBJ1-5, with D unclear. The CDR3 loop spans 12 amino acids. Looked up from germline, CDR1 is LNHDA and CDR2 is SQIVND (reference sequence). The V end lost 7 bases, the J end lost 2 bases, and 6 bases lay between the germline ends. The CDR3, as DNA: TGTGCCAGTAATAGGCGCAATCAGCCCCAGCATTTT. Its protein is CASNRRNQPQHF.

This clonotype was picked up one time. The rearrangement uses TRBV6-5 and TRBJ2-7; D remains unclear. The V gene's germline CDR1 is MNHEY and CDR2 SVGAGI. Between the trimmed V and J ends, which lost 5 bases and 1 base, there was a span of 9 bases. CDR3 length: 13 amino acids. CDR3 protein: CASSLVGSYEQYV. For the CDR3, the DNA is TGTGCCAGCAGTCTCGTGGGATCCTACGAGCAGTACGTC.

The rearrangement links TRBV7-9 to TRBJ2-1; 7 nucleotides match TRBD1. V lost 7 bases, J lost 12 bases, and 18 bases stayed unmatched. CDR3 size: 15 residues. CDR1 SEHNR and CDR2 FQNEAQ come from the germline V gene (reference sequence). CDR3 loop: CASTPRQGPVRGQFF. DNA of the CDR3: TGTGCCAGCACACCCCGACAGGGTCCGGTTCGCGGGCAGTTCTTC.

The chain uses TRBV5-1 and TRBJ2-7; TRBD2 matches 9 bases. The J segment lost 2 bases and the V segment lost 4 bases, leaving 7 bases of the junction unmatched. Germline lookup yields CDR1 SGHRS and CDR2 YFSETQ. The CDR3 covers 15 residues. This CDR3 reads CASSPRLAVTYEQYF. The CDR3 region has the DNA TGCGCCAGCAGCCCGAGACTAGCGGTGACCTACGAGCAGTACTTC.

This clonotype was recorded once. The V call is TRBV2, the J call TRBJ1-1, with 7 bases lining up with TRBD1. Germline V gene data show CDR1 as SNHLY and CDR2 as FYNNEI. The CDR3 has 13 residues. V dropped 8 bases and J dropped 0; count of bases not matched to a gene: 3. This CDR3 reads CASLGQLNTEAFF. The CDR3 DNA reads TGTGCCAGCTTGGGACAGTTGAACACTGAAGCTTTCTTT. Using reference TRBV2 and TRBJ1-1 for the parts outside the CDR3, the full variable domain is EPEVTQTPSHQVTQMGQEVILRCVPISNHLYFYWYRQILGQKVEFLVSFYNNEISEKSEIFDDQFSVERPDGSNFTLKIRSTKLEDSAMYFCASLGQLNTEAFFGQGTRLTVV.

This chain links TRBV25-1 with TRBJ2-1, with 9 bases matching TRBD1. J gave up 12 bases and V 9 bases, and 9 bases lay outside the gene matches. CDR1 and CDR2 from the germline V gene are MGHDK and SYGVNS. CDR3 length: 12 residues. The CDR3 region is CASIRDRAGQFF. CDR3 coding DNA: TGTGCCAGTATCAGGGACAGGGCAGGGCAGTTCTTC. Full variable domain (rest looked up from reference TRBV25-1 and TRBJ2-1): EADIYQTPRYLVIGTGKKITLECSQTMGHDKMYWYQQDPGMELHLIHYSYGVNSTEKGDLSSESTVSRIRTEHFPLTLESARPSHTSQYLCASIRDRAGQFFGPGTRLTVL.

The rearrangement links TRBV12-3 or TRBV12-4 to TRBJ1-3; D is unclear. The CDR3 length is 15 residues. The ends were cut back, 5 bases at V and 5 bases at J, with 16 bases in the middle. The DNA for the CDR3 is TGTGCCAGCAGTACTAGGAGTACGCTTCGAAACACCATATATTTT. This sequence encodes CASSTRSTLRNTIYF.

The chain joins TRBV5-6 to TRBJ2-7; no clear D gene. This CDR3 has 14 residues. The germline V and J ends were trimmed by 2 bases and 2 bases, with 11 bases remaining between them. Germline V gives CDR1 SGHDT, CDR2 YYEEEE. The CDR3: CASSFNSGTYEQYF. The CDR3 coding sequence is TGTGCCAGCAGCTTCAACTCTGGAACCTACGAGCAGTACTTC.

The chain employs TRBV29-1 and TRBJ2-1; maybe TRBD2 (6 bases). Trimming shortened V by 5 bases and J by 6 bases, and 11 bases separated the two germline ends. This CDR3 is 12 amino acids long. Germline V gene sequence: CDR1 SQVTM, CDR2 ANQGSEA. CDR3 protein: CSVIYGGNEQFF. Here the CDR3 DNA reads TGCAGCGTTATCTACGGGGGCAATGAGCAGTTCTTC.

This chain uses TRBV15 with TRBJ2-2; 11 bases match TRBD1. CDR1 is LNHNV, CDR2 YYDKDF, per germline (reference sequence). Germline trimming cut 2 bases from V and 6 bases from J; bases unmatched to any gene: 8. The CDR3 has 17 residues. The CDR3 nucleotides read TGTGCCACCAGCAGACCAGCGGACAGGGGGCTGCCCGGGGAGCTGTTTTTT. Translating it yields CATSRPADRGLPGELFF.

The CDR3 sequence is CATSRAAGLRTDTQYF. The CDR3 nucleotides are TGTGCCACCAGCAGAGCCGCGGGACTTCGGACAGATACGCAGTATTTT. V is TRBV15 and J is TRBJ2-3, with TRBD2 as a possible D gene (6 bases). The germline V and J ends were trimmed by 1 base and 3 bases, with 14 bases remaining between them. The germline V gene encodes CDR1 LNHNV and CDR2 YYDKDF (reference sequence). The CDR3 consists of 16 residues. Based on the CDR3 plus reference TRBV15 and TRBJ2-3, the full variable domain is DAMVIQNPRYQVTQFGKPVTLSCSQTLNHNVMYWYQQKSSQAPKLLFHYYDKDFNNEADTPDNFQSRRPNTSFCFLDIRSPGLGDTAMYLCATSRAAGLRTDTQYFGPGTRLTVL.

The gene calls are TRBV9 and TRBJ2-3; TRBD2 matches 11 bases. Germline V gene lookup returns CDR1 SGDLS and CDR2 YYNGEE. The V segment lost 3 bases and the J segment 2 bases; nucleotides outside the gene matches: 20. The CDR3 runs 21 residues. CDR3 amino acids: CASSGSGGLAVFEGPTDTQYF. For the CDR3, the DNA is TGTGCCAGCAGCGGAAGCGGGGGACTAGCGGTTTTCGAGGGTCCCACAGATACGCAGTATTTT.

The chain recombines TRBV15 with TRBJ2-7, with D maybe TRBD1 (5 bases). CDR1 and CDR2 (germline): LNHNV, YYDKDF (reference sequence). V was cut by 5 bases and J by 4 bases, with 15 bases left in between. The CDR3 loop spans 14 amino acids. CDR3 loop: CATSGAVRPYEQYF. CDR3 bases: TGTGCCACCAGCGGGGCGGTCCGGCCTTACGAGCAGTACTTC.

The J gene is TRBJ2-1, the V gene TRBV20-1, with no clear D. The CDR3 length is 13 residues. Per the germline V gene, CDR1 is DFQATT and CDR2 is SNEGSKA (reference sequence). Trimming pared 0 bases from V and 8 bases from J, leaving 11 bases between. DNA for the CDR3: TGCAGTGCTAGAGAAGCTTTGCTGGATGAGCAGTTCTTC. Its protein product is CSAREALLDEQFF.

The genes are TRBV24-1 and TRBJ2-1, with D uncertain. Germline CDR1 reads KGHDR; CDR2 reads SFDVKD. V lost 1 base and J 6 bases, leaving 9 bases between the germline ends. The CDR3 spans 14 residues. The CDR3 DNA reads TGTGCCACCAGTGATTTAGAGCGTCCCAATGAGCAGTTCTTC. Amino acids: CATSDLERPNEQFF.

Written as DNA, the CDR3 is TGTGCCAGCAGCTTATCTCGAGTACAGGAGGAATATGGCTACACCTTC. Translated: CASSLSRVQEEYGYTF. The gene calls are TRBV7-9 and TRBJ1-2; D might be TRBD1 (5 bases). CDR1 and CDR2 from the germline V gene are SEHNR and FQNEAQ (reference sequence). The CDR3 is made up of 16 amino acids. The V end lost 2 bases, the J end lost 5 bases, and 18 bases lay between the germline ends.

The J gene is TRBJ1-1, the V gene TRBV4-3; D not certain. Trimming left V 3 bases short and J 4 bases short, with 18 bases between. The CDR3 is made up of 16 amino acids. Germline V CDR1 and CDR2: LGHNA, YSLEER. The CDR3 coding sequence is TGCGCCAGCAGCCAGCCCCGCGTTGCAGGCGGCACTGAAGCTTTCTTT. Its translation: CASSQPRVAGGTEAFF.